This entry lists 15 T cell receptor beta chains sequenced from one sample in a study of T cell changes during pregnancy in multiple sclerosis. Repertoires were generated with immunoSEQ multiplex PCR, while TCRdb's copy carries only in-frame clones and drops some. The sample has about 80,000 clones; 94% are singletons. The starting material was peripheral blood, obtained in the second trimester of pregnancy. Source of these receptors: a female donor in good health, enrolled as a control in a pregnancy study.

The chain is built from TRBV6-5 and TRBJ2-1; TRBD2 aligns across 10 bases. J gave up 10 bases and V 7 bases, and 10 bases lay outside the gene matches. In germline, CDR1 is MNHEY, CDR2 SVGAGI. This CDR3 is built from 14 residues. The CDR3 spells CASTPGLAQREQFF. For the CDR3, the DNA is TGTGCCAGCACCCCGGGACTAGCGCAGCGAGAGCAGTTCTTC.

The rearrangement links TRBV5-4 to TRBJ2-5; D is unclear. CDR3 size: 13 residues. The V gene's germline CDR1 is SGHNT and CDR2 YYREEE (reference sequence). With 2 bases removed from V and 3 bases from J, the gap between germline ends came to 8 bases. CDR3 loop: CASSFSPEETQYF. The CDR3 nucleotides read TGTGCCAGCAGCTTTTCTCCGGAAGAGACCCAGTACTTC.

This sequence joins TRBV5-1 and TRBJ2-1, with 8 bases aligning to TRBD2. Germline values: CDR1 SGHRS, CDR2 YFSETQ. The CDR3 has 16 residues. V was clipped by 6 bases and J by 10 bases; unmatched bases: 18. CDR3 DNA sequence: TGCGCCAGCACCCCCCAAGGACTAGCAAGTACCAGGGAGCAGTTCTTC. It encodes CASTPQGLASTREQFF.

The rearrangement links TRBV7-9 to TRBJ2-2; D remains unclear. The V end lost 2 bases, the J end lost 7 bases, and 5 bases lay between the germline ends. The CDR3 has 12 residues. Per the germline V gene, CDR1 is SEHNR and CDR2 is FQNEAQ (reference sequence). The CDR3, as DNA: TGTGCCAGCAGCTTACTAGGCGGGGAGCTGTTTTTT. Its translation is CASSLLGGELFF.

The chain combines TRBV9 with TRBJ2-3, with D hard to call. Germline lookup yields CDR1 SGDLS and CDR2 YYNGEE. This CDR3 is built from 14 residues. Trimming took 0 bases from V and 2 from J, leaving 7 bases between them. DNA for the CDR3: TGTGCCAGCAGCGTAGAGCTCCCCACAGATACGCAGTATTTT. Translation gives CASSVELPTDTQYF. Filled out from reference TRBV9 and TRBJ2-3, the complete variable domain reads DSGVTQTPKHLITATGQRVTLRCSPRSGDLSVYWYQQSLDQGLQFLIQYYNGEERAKGNILERFSAQQFPDLHSELNLSSLELGDSALYFCASSVELPTDTQYFGPGTRLTVL.

The chain joins TRBV7-6 to TRBJ2-7, with 7 nucleotides matching TRBD1. V lost 6 bases to trimming and J lost 2 bases; unmatched junction nucleotides: 13. The CDR3 is made up of 16 amino acids. The germline gives CDR1 SGHVS, CDR2 FNYEAQ. The CDR3 DNA is TGTGCCAGCAGTTCCCCCCTCCGGGACAGAGCCTACGAGCAGTACTTC. This encodes CASSSPLRDRAYEQYF. Drawing the rest from reference TRBV7-6 and TRBJ2-7, the complete variable domain is GAGVSQSPRYKVTKRGQDVALRCDPISGHVSLYWYRQALGQGPEFLTYFNYEAQQDKSGLPNDRFSAERPEGSISTLTIQRTEQRDSAMYRCASSSPLRDRAYEQYFGPGTRLTVT.

This CDR3 reads CASSLTTTYEQYF. The CDR3 nucleotides are TGTGCCAGCAGCCTGACTACAACCTACGAGCAGTACTTC. This chain links TRBV9 with TRBJ2-7; D possibly corresponds to TRBD2 (5 bases). CDR1 and CDR2 (germline): SGDLS, YYNGEE. Trimming left V 4 bases short and J 2 bases short, with 10 bases between. The CDR3 runs to 13 residues.

The chain carries TRBV28 and TRBJ2-3; D gene ambiguous. This CDR3 contains 15 residues. Trimming stripped 2 bases from V and 2 bases from J, with 11 bases between. Germline CDR1 and CDR2: MDHEN and SYDVKM. CDR3 loop: CASSLGGTHTDTQYF. The CDR3 coding sequence is TGTGCCAGCAGTTTAGGCGGCACCCACACAGATACGCAGTATTTT.

V gene TRBV18 combines with J gene TRBJ2-1, with D possibly TRBD2 on 5 matching bases. The V end was cut by 0 bases, the J end by 4 bases, with 10 bases between. This CDR3 spans 15 amino acids. Germline values: CDR1 KGHSH, CDR2 LQKENI. CDR3 in DNA: TGTGCCAGCTCACCACCCTCTAGGGAGTACAATGAGCAGTTCTTC. Protein product: CASSPPSREYNEQFF.

The CDR3: CASSFSGVGYNEQFF. The CDR3, as DNA: TGTGCCAGCAGTTTTTCGGGAGTCGGCTACAATGAGCAGTTCTTC. V and J are TRBV28 and TRBJ2-1; TRBD2 might be the D (6 bases). From germline, CDR1 is MDHEN and CDR2 SYDVKM. V lost 3 bases and J lost 3, with 12 bases in between. CDR3 length: 15 amino acids.

This clone is a singleton in its sample. This rearrangement joins TRBV5-5 to TRBJ1-2; D gene unclear. Trimming cost V 0 bases and J 2 bases, with 5 bases left between them. The CDR3 consists of 13 residues. CDR1 is SGHKS, CDR2 YYEKEE, per germline (reference sequence). CDR3 nucleotides: TGTGCCAGCAGCTTGGGCGGGAACTATGGCTACACCTTC. Amino acids: CASSLGGNYGYTF.

This clone was found a few times. The genes are TRBV7-2 and TRBJ2-7; 9 bases agree with TRBD2. V dropped 6 bases and J dropped 10; count of bases not matched to a gene: 13. This CDR3 spans 14 amino acids. CDR1 and CDR2 from the germline V gene are SGHTA and FQGNSA. DNA for the CDR3: TGTGCCAGCAGTCGAATTAAAGCGGGAGGACAACAGTACTTC. Residues: CASSRIKAGGQQYF.

The chain recombines TRBV28 with TRBJ1-5; TRBD1 matches 9 bases. V was clipped by 3 bases and J by 5 bases; unmatched bases: 11. The germline V gene encodes CDR1 MDHEN and CDR2 SYDVKM. The CDR3 has 17 residues. The CDR3 region is CASSLSFTDRGYQPQHF. The CDR3 bases are TGTGCCAGCAGTTTGAGTTTTACAGACAGGGGGTATCAGCCCCAGCATTTT.

The chain employs TRBV28 and TRBJ2-7; 8 bases line up with TRBD1. The CDR3 is 13 residues long. Unmatched junction bases numbered 11, after V lost 10 bases and J lost 6 bases. Germline values: CDR1 MDHEN, CDR2 SYDVKM. CDR3 amino acids: CANQGAGLSEQYF. The CDR3 DNA sequence: TGTGCCAACCAGGGGGCGGGACTTTCCGAGCAGTACTTC. Full variable domain (missing parts from reference TRBV28 and TRBJ2-7): DVKVTQSSRYLVKRTGEKVFLECVQDMDHENMFWYRQDPGLGLRLIYFSYDVKMKEKGDIPEGYSVSREKKERFSLILESASTNQTSMYLCANQGAGLSEQYFGPGTRLTVT.

V and J are TRBV12-5 and TRBJ2-7; maybe TRBD1 (5 bases). The CDR3 is 17 amino acids. V was pared by 6 bases and J by 7 bases, with 28 bases between. Germline values: CDR1 LGHNT, CDR2 FRNRAP. The CDR3 DNA reads as TGTGCTAGTGGCCTCCGCAGCAGGGAACCCCCCTACGATGAGCAGTACTTC. Translating gives CASGLRSREPPYDEQYF.